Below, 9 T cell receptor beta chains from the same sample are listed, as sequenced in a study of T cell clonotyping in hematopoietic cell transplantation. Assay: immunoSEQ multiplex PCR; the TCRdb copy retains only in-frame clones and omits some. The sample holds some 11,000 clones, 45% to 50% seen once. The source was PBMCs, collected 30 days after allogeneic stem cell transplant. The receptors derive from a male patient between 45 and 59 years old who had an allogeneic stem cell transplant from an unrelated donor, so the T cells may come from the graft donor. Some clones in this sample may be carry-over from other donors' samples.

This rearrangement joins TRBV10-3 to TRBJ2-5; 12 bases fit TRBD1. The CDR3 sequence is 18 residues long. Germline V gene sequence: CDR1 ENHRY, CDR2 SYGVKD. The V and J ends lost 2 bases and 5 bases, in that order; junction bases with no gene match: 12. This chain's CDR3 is CAISELPGTGGGKETQYF. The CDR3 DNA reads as TGTGCCATCAGTGAGCTACCCGGGACAGGGGGCGGAAAGGAGACCCAGTACTTC.

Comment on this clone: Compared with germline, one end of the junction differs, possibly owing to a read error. The CDR3 bases are TGTGCCATCAGTGAGGATGTTTACACCAGGGAGCTGTTTTTT. Residues: CAISEDVYTRELFF. The chain is built from TRBV10-3 and TRBJ2-2; no clear D gene. CDR1 and CDR2 (germline): ENHRY, SYGVKD. The CDR3 loop spans 14 amino acids.

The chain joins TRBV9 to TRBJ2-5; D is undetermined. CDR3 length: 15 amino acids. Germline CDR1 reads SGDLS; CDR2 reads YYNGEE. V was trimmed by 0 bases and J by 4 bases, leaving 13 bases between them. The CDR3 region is CASSVDSGRGETQYF. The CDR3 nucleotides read TGTGCCAGCAGCGTAGATTCCGGGCGAGGAGAGACCCAGTACTTC.

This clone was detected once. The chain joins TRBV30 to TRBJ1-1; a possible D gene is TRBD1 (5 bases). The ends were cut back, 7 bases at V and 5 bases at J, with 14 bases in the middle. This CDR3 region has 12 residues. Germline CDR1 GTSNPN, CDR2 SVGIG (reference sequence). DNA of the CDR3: TGTGCCTATACGGCAGGGTGGACTGAAGCTTTCTTT. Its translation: CAYTAGWTEAFF.

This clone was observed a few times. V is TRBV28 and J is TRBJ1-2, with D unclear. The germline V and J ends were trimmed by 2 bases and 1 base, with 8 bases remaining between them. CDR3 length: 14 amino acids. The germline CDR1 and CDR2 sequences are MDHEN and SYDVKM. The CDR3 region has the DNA TGTGCCAGCAGTTTACCAGGATATAACTATGGCTACACCTTC. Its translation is CASSLPGYNYGYTF.

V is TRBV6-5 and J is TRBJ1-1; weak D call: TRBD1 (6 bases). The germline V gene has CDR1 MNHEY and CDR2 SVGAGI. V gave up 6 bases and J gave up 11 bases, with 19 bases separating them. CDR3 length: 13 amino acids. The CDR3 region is CASSPLPQGTAFF. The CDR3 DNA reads TGTGCCAGCAGCCCCTTGCCCCAGGGGACGGCTTTCTTT.

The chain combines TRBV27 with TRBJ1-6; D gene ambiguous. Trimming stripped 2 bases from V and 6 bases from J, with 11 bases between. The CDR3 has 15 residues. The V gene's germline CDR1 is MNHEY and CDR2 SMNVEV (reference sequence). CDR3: CASSLRTPINSPLHF. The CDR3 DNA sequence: TGTGCCAGCAGTTTACGAACTCCTATTAATTCACCCCTCCACTTT.

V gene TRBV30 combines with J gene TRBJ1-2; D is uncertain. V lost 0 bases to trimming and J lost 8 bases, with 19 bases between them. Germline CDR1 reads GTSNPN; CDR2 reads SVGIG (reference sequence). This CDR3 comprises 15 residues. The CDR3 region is CAWSVPGLRQTGYTF. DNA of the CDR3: TGTGCCTGGAGTGTACCAGGCCTCCGTCAGACGGGCTACACCTTC.

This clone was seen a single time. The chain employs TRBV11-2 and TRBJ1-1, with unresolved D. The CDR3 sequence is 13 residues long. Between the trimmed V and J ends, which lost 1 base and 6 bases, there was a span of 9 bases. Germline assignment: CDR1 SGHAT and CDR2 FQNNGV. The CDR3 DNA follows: TGTGCCAGCAGCTTAGTTAGGGCCTCTGAAGCTTTCTTT. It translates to CASSLVRASEAFF. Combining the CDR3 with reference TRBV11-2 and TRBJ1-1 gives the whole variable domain EAGVAQSPRYKIIEKRQSVAFWCNPISGHATLYWYQQILGQGPKLLIQFQNNGVVDDSQLPKDRFSAERLKGVDSTLKIQPAKLEDSAVYLCASSLVRASEAFFGQGTRLTVV.